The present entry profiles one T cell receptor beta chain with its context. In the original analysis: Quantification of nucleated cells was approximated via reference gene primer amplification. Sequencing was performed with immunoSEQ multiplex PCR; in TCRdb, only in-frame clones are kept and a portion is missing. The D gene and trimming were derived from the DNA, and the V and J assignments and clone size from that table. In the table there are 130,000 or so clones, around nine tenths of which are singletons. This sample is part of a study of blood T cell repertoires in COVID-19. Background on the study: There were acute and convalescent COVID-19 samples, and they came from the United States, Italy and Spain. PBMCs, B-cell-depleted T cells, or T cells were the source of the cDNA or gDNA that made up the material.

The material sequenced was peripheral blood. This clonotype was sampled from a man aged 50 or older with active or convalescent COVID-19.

The CDR3: CASSGDGEIAKNIQYF. In nucleotides, the CDR3 is TGTGCCAGCAGCGGAGACGGTGAGATAGCCAAAAACATTCAGTACTTC. The chain is built from TRBV5-4 and TRBJ2-4, with no clear D. The CDR3 totals 16 residues. CDR1 is SGHNT and CDR2 is YYREEE in the germline V gene (reference sequence). V gave up 4 bases and J gave up 0 bases, with 14 bases separating them.